This T cell receptor beta chain was identified in a study of graft-versus-host responses after intestinal transplantation. Germline CDR1 MNHEY, CDR2 SVGAGI. V gave up 6 bases and J gave up 1 base, with 13 bases separating them. CDR3 length: 14 residues. The assay was immunoSEQ multiplex PCR, and TCRdb's table has in-frame clones only and misses some. This sample has nearly 90,000 clones, with under 85% found just once. As for this clone: Antigen: not known.

The chain joins TRBV6-5 to TRBJ2-7; D is perhaps TRBD2 (6 bases). The sequencing used unstimulated CD8+ T cells sorted from spleen or lymph node cells, collected before intestinal transplant. The TCR comes from a human donor who received an intestinal transplant. The CDR3 reads CASSHVGLSYEQYF. The CDR3, as DNA: TGTGCCAGCAGCCACGTCGGACTATCCTACGAGCAGTACTTC.